The present T cell receptor beta chain was sequenced within a study of T-cell memory formation after mild COVID-19. The V end lost 7 bases, the J end lost 8 bases, and 14 bases lay between the germline ends. The CDR3 runs 12 residues. Germline CDR1 and CDR2: LNHDA and SQIVND (reference sequence). A single record per CDR3 protein comes from TCRdb applying MiXCR to the 5' RACE reads. The sample lists approximately 390,000 distinct CDR3 sequences, about a sixth occurring once. The table lists this clonotype with a few counts. The receptor was derived from a man aged 18-30 years who had mild COVID-19 (a few samples of this study predate the infection). Cell type and time point are not known. V and J are TRBV19 and TRBJ1-2; D not certain. Sequenced: PBMCs or a T cell subset sorted from them (not recorded which). The CDR3 DNA reads as TGTGCCAGTAAAGAGACGGGCAGGGGCTACACCTTC. This sequence encodes CASKETGRGYTF. Full variable domain (missing parts from reference TRBV19 and TRBJ1-2): DGGITQSPKYLFRKEGQNVTLSCEQNLNHDAMYWYRQDPGQGLRLIYYSQIVNDFQKGDIAEGYSVSREKKESFPLTVTSAQKNPTAFYLCASKETGRGYTFGSGTRLTVV.